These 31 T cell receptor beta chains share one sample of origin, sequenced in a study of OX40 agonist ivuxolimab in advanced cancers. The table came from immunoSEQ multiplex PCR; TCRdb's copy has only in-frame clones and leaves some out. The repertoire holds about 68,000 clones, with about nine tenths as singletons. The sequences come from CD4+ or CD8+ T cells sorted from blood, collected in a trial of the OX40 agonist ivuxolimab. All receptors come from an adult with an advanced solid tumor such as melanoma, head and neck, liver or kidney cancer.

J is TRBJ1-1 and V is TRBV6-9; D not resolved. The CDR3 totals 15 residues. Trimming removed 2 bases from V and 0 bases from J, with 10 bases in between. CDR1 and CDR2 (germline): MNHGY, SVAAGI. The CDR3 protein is CASSYQPDVNTEAFF. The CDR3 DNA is TGTGCCAGCAGTTATCAGCCCGACGTGAACACTGAAGCTTTCTTT.

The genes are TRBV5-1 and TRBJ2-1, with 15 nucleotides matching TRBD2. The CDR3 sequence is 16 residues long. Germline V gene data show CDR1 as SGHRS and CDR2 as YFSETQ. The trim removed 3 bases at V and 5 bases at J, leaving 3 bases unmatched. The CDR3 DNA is TGCGCCAGCAGCTCGGGACTAGCGGGGGGCCACAATGAGCAGTTCTTC. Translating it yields CASSSGLAGGHNEQFF.

Written as DNA, the CDR3 is TGTGCCAGCTCACCACCGGTAGATGGGGGCGGAGGCTACACCTTC. Residues: CASSPPVDGGGGYTF. This rearrangement joins TRBV18 to TRBJ1-2; perhaps TRBD1 as D (6 bases). CDR1 and CDR2 (germline): KGHSH, LQKENI. This CDR3 is 15 amino acids long. The V and J ends lost 0 bases and 8 bases respectively, with 16 bases between them.

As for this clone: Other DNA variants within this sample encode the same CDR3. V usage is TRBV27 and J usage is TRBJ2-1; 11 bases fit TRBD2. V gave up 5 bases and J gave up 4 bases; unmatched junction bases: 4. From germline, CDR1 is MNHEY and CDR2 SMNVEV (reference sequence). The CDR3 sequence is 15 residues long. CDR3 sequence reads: CASSLGLAGYNEQFF. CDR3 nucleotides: TGTGCCAGCAGTCTAGGACTAGCGGGTTACAATGAGCAGTTCTTC.

CDR3 DNA: TGTGCCAGCAGTAGACCAATCACCGGGGAGCTGTTTTTT. It encodes CASSRPITGELFF. J is TRBJ2-2 and V is TRBV27; D is uncertain. This CDR3 spans 13 amino acids. The V gene's germline CDR1 is MNHEY and CDR2 SMNVEV (reference sequence). The V gene lost 5 bases and the J gene lost 4 bases, with 8 bases spanning the gap.

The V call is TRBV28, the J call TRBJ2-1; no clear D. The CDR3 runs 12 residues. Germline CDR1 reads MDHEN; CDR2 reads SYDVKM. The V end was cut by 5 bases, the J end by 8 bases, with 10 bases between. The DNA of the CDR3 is TGTGCCAGCAGTCCCTCTAAGGATGAGCAGTTCTTC. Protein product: CASSPSKDEQFF.

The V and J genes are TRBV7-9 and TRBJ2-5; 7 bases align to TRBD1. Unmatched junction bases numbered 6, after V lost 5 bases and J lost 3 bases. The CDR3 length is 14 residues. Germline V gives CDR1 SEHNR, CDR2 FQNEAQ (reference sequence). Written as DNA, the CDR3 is TGTGCCAGCAGCCCCGACAGGGCGGAAGAGACCCAGTACTTC. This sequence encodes CASSPDRAEETQYF.

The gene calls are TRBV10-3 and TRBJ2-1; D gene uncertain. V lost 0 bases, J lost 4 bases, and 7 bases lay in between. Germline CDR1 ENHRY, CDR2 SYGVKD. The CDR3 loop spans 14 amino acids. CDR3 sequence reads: CAISESAGYNEQFF. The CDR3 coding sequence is TGTGCCATCAGTGAGTCGGCAGGATACAATGAGCAGTTCTTC.

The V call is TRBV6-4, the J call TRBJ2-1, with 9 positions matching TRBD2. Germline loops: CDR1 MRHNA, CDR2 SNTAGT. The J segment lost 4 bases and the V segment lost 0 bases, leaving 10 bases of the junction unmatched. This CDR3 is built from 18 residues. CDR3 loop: CASSDSGGRGSYYNEQFF. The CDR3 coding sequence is TGTGCCAGCAGTGACTCTGGCGGGAGGGGGTCGTATTACAATGAGCAGTTCTTC.

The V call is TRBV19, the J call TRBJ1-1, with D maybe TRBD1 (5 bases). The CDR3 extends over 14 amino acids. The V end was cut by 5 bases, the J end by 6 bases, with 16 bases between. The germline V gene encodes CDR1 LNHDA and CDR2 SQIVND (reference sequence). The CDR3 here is CASSEGTFQAEAFF. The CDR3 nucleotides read TGTGCCAGTAGTGAGGGGACGTTTCAGGCTGAAGCTTTCTTT.

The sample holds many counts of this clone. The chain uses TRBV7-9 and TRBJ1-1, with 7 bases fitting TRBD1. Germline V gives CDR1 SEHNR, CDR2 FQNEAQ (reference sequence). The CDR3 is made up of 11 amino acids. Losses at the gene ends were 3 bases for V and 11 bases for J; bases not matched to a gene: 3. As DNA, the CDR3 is TGTGCCAGCAGCTTGACAGGGTTGGCTTTCTTT. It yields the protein CASSLTGLAFF. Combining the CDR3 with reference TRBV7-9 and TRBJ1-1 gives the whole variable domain DTGVSQNPRHKITKRGQNVTFRCDPISEHNRLYWYRQTLGQGPEFLTYFQNEAQLEKSRLLSDRFSAERPKGSFSTLEIQRTEQGDSAMYLCASSLTGLAFFGQGTRLTVV.

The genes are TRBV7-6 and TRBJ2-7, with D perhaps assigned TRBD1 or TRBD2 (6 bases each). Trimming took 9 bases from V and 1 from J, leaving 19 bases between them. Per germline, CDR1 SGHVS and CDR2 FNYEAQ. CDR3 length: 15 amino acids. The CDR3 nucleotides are TGTGCCAGTTCTGCTCTCGGAGGGGGATCCTACGAGCAGTACTTC. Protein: CASSALGGGSYEQYF.

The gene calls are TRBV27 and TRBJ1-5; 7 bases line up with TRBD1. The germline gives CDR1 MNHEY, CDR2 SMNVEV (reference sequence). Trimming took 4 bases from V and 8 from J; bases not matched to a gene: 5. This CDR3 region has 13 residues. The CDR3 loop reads CASSWDSLKPQHF. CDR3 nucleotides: TGTGCCAGCAGTTGGGACAGTCTCAAGCCCCAGCATTTT.

The CDR3 bases are TGTGCCAGCAGTCCGTCTATGAACACTGAAGCTTTCTTT. Translation: CASSPSMNTEAFF. The chain is built from TRBV28 and TRBJ1-1; D not certain. Trimming pared 5 bases from V and 0 bases from J, leaving 7 bases between. This CDR3 is 13 amino acids long. In germline, CDR1 is MDHEN, CDR2 SYDVKM.

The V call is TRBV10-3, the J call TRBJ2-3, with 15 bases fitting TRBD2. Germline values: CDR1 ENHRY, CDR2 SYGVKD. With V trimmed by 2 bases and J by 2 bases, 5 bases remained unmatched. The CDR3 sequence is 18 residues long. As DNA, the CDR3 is TGTGCCATCAGTGAGGGAGGGACTAGCGGGGGGTCCACAGATACGCAGTATTTT. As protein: CAISEGGTSGGSTDTQYF.

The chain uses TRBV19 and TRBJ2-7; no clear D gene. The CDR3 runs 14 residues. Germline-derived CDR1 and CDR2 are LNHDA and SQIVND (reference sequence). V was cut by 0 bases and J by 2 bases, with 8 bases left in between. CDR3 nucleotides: TGTGCCAGTAGTATAGATGAGGCGACCTACGAGCAGTACTTC. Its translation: CASSIDEATYEQYF.

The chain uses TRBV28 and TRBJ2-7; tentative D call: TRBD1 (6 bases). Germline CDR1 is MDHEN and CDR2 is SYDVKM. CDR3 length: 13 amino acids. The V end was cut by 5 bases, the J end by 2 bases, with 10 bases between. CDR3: CASSPYRAYEQYF. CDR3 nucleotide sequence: TGTGCCAGCAGTCCCTACAGGGCCTACGAGCAGTACTTC.

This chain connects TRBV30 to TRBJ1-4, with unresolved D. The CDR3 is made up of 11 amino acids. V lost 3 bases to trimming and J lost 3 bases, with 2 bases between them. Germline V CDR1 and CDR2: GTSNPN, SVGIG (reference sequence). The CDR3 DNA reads TGTGCCTGGAGCCCTAATGAAAAACTGTTTTTT. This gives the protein CAWSPNEKLFF.

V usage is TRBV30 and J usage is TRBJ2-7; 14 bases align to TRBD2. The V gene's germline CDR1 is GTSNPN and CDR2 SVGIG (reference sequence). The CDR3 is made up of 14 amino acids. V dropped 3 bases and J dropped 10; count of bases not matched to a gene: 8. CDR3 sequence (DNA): TGTGCCTGGAGCGGCGGGGGACTAGCGGGAGAACAGTACTTC. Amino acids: CAWSGGGLAGEQYF.

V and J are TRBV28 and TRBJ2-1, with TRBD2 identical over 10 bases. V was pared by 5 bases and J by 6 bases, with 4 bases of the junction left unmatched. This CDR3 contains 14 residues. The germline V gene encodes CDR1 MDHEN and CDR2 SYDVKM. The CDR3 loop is CASSPRTSGNEQFF. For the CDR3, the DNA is TGTGCCAGCAGTCCCCGGACTAGCGGCAATGAGCAGTTCTTC.

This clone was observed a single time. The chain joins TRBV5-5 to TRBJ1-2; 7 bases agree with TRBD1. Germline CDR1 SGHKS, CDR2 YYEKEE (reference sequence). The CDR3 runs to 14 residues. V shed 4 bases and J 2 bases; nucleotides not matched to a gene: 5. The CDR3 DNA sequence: TGTGCCAGCAGCCTGCCGGGACAGAACTATGGCTACACCTTC. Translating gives CASSLPGQNYGYTF.

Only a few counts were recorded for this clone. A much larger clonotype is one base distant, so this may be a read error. The CDR3 DNA reads as TGTGCCAGCAGCTTAGGGAATCAGCCCCAGCATTTT. Its protein is CASSLGNQPQHF. The gene calls are TRBV7-9 and TRBJ1-5; D uncertain. CDR3 length: 12 amino acids. Trimming took off 1 base at V and 4 bases at J, with 2 bases between the two ends. CDR1 is SEHNR and CDR2 is FQNEAQ in the germline V gene (reference sequence).

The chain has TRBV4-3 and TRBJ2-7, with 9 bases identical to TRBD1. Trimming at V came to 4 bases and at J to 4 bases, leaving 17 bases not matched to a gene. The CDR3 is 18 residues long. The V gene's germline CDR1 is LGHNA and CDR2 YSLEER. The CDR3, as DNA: TGCGCCAGCAGCCGCACGCTCCGGGACAGGGAATTTGTTTACGAGCAGTACTTC. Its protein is CASSRTLRDREFVYEQYF.

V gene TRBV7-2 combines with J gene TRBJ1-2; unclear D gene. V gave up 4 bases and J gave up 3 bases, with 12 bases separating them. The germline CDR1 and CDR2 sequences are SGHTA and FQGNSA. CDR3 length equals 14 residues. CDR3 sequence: CASSWFGADYGYTF. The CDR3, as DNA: TGTGCCAGCAGCTGGTTTGGTGCAGACTATGGCTACACCTTC.

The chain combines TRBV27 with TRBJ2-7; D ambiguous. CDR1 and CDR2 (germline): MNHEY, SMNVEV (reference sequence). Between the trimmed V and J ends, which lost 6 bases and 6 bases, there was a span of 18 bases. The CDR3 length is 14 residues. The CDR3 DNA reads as TGTGCCAGCAGCTTAGGCCTAAGGCTAGGCGAGCAGTACTTC. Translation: CASSLGLRLGEQYF.

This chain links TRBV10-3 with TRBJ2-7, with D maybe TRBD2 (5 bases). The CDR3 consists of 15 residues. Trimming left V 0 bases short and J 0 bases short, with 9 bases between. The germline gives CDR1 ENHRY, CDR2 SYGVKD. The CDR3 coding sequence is TGTGCCATCAGTGAGTCTCCGAGGGTCTCCTACGAGCAGTACTTC. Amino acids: CAISESPRVSYEQYF.

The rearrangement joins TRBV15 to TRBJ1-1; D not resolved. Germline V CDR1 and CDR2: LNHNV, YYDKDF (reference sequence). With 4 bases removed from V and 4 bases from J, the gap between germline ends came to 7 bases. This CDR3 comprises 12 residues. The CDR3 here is CATSTPTTEAFF. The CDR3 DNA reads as TGTGCCACCAGCACCCCTACCACTGAAGCTTTCTTT.

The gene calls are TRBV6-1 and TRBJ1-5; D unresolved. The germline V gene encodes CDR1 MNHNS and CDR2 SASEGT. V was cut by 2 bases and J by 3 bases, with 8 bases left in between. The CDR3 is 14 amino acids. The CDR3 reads CASSELGSNQPQHF. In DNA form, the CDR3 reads TGTGCCAGCAGTGAACTAGGCTCCAATCAGCCCCAGCATTTT.

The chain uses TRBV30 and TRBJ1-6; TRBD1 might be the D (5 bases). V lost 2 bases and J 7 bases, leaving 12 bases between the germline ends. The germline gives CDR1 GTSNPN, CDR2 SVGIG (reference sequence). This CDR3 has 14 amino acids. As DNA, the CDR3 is TGTGCCTGGAGTATCGGGACGGAGAATTCACCCCTCCACTTT. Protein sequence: CAWSIGTENSPLHF.

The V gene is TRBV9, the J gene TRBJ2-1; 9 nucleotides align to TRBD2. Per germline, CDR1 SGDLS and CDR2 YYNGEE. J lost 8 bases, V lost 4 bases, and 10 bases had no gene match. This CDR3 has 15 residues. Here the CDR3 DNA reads TGTGCCAGCAGCCCCCCCGCGGGAGGGCCCTATGAGCAGTTCTTC. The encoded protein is CASSPPAGGPYEQFF.

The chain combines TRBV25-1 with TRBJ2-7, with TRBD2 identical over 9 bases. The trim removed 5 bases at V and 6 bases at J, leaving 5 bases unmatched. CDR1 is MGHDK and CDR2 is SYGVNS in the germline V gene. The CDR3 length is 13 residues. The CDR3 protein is CASSLAGSGEQYF. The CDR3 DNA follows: TGTGCCAGCAGTCTAGCGGGGAGTGGCGAGCAGTACTTC.